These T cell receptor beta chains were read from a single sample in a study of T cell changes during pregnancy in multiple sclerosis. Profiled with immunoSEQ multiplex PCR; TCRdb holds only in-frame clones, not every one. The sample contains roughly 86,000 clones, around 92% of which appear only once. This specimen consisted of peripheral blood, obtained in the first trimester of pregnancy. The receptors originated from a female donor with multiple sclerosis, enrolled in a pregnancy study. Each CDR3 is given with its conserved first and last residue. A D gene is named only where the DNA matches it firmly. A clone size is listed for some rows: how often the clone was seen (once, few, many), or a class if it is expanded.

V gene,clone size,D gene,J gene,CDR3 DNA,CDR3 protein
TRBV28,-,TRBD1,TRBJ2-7,TGTGCCATCCGAACCACCGGGACAGCGGCGCGCGAGCAGTACTTC,CAIRTTGTAAREQYF
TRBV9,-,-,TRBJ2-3,TGTGCCAGCAACGGGAGCGGCACAGATACGCAGTATTTT,CASNGSGTDTQYF
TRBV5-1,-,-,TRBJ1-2,TGCGCCAGCAGCTTGACAGATTTCTATGGCTACACCTTC,CASSLTDFYGYTF
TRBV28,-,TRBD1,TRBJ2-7,TGTGCCAGCAGTAAAGTCCTCGGGACAGCCTACGAGCAGTACTTC,CASSKVLGTAYEQYF
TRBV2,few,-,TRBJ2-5,TGTGCCAGCAGTGAAGAGGTGGGGGCGCGAGAGACCCAGTACTTC,CASSEEVGARETQYF
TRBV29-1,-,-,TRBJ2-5,TGCAGCGTTATGAACCCTCATACGGGAGAGAAAGGAGACCAAGAGACCCAGTACTTC,CSVMNPHTGEKGDQETQYF
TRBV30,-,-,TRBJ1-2,TGTGCCTGGGAAGGGGCTAACTATGGCTACACCTTC,CAWEGANYGYTF
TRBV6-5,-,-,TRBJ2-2,TGTGCCAGTCGCGGGCGGGTGAACACCGGGGAGCTGTTTTTT,CASRGRVNTGELFF
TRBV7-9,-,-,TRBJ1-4,TGTGCCAGCAGCCGCCGACAGCCAACTAATGAAAAACTGTTTTTT,CASSRRQPTNEKLFF
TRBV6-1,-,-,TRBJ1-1,TGTGCCAGCAGCCTGACAGCGATGAACACTGAAGCTTTCTTT,CASSLTAMNTEAFF
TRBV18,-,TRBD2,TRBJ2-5,TGTGCCAGCTCACCACGGCTAGCGGGAGCCGGGGGCCAAGAGACCCAGTACTTC,CASSPRLAGAGGQETQYF
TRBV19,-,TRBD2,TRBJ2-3,TGTGCCAGTAGTATCCTTAGCGGGCGGGGGTCGGAGGATACGCAGTATTTT,CASSILSGRGSEDTQYF
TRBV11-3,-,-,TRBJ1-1,TGTGCCAGCAGCTTTACAGTGAACACTGAAGCTTTCTTT,CASSFTVNTEAFF
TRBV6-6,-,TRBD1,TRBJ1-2,TGTGCCAGCAGTCCCCGTTGGGACAGTTGGTACGGCTACACCTTC,CASSPRWDSWYGYTF
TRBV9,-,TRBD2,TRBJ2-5,TGTGCCAGCAGCGTAGCAGCGGGAGGTCACCAAGAGACCCAGTACTTC,CASSVAAGGHQETQYF
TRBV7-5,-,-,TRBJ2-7,TGTGCCAGAAGCTTAGAGGAGCGCACCGATAGCTCCTACGAGCAGTACTTC,CARSLEERTDSSYEQYF
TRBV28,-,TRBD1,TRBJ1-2,TGTGCCAGCACCCCGACAGGGGGGTATGGCTACACCTTC,CASTPTGGYGYTF
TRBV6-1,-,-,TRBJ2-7,TGTGCCAGCAGTCCGGGACATAACTACGAGCAGTACTTC,CASSPGHNYEQYF
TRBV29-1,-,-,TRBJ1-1,TGCAGCGTTGGTGGGGGTTTGGGGGCCCCTGAAGCTTTCTTT,CSVGGGLGAPEAFF
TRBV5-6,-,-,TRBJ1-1,TGTGCCAGCAGCCGGGACTCGACTGAAGCTTTCTTT,CASSRDSTEAFF
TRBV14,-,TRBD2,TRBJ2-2,TGTGCCAGCAGCCAAGTCAGCGGGAGCCCCGCCGGGGAGCTGTTTTTT,CASSQVSGSPAGELFF
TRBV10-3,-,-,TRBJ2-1,TGTGCCATCAGTGGCGGGTTGTACAATGAGCAGTTCTTC,CAISGGLYNEQFF
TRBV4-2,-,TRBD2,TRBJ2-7,TGTGCCAGCAGCCAAGAAATAGGACTAGCGACTTACGAGCAGTACTTC,CASSQEIGLATYEQYF
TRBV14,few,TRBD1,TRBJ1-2,TGTGCCAGCAGCCACACAGGGGACCAAGCCGGCTACACCTTC,CASSHTGDQAGYTF
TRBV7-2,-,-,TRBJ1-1,TGTGCCAGCAGCTTAGACTTGGACACTGAAGCTTTCTTT,CASSLDLDTEAFF
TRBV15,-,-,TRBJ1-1,TGTGCCACCAGCAGAGGTGCAGGGGAAGCTTTCTTT,CATSRGAGEAFF
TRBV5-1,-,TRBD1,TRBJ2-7,TGCGCCAGCAGCTTGAGTCTGGGACAGACGCCCTACGAGCAGTACTTC,CASSLSLGQTPYEQYF
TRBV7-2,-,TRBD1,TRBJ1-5,TGTGCCAGCAGCTCCGGACAGGGAGGAAGCAATCAGCCCCAGCATTTT,CASSSGQGGSNQPQHF
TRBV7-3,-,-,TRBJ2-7,TGTGCCAGCAGCTTATTTGGGGGGGCTTACGAGCAGTACTTC,CASSLFGGAYEQYF
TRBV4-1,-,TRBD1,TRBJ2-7,TGCGCCAGCAGCCAGACCGGGACAGGACCCTACGAGCAGTACTTC,CASSQTGTGPYEQYF
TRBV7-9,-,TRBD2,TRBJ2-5,TGTGCCAGCAGCTTAGATGGGCAACTAGCGGCCACGGCCCAGTACTTC,CASSLDGQLAATAQYF
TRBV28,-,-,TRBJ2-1,TGTGCCACCAGTTTAGATTTTGTGAGGAATGAGCAGTTCTTC,CATSLDFVRNEQFF
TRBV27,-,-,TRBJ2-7,TGTGCCAGCAGTTTATCTACTGTTGGGGCACCTAACTACGAGCAGTACTTC,CASSLSTVGAPNYEQYF
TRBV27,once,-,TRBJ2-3,TGTGCCACCAGGGAGTCGGGCACAGATACGCAGTATTTT,CATRESGTDTQYF
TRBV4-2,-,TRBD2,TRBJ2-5,TGTGCCAGCAGCCAAGATCCCCTAGCGGGAGTAGAGGAGACCCAGTACTTC,CASSQDPLAGVEETQYF
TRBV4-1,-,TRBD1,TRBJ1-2,TGCGCCAGCAGCCCCGGGACAGGGGCCCCCTATGGCTACACCTTC,CASSPGTGAPYGYTF
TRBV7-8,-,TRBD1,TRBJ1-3,TGTGCCAGCAGCTTAACCGGAGGGGGCGCGTTTGGAAACACCATATATTTT,CASSLTGGGAFGNTIYF
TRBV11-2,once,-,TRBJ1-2,TGTGCCAGCAGCTTATGGGGAGCGAGGCCCCTAAGCTACACCTTC,CASSLWGARPLSYTF
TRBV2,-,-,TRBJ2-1,TGTGCCAGCAGTGCTATTGATAATGAGCAGTTCTTC,CASSAIDNEQFF
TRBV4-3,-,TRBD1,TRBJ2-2,TGCGCCAGCAGCCAGATTGAGAGCTCCGGGACAGGGGGAACCGGGGAGCTGTTTTTT,CASSQIESSGTGGTGELFF
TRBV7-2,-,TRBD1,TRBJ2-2,TGTGCCAGCGGACAGGGTGGGGTCACCGGGGAGCTGTTTTTT,CASGQGGVTGELFF
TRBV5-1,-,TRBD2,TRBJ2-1,TGCGCCAGCAGCTCGGGTTGGCGGGAGGGCCTGTTCGTCTACAATGAGCAGTTCTTC,CASSSGWREGLFVYNEQFF
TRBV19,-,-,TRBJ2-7,TGTGCCAGTAGCCAACGAGGCCGCCCCTACGAGCAGTACTTC,CASSQRGRPYEQYF
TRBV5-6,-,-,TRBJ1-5,TGTGCCAGCAGCTTTTTAGGGGAATCGAATCAGCCCCAGCATTTT,CASSFLGESNQPQHF
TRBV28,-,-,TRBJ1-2,TGTGCCAGCAGTGAGTTTTATGGCTACACCTTC,CASSEFYGYTF
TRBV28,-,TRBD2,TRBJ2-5,TGTGCCAGCATTTCGGGAGGAGAGACCCAGTACTTC,CASISGGETQYF
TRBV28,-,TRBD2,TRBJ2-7,TGTGCCAGCAGTTTATCCGCCGGGACTAGCGGAGGCCCCTACGAGCAGTACTTC,CASSLSAGTSGGPYEQYF
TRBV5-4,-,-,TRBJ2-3,TGTGCCAGCAGCTTCCAATCCCTCTACGGAGATACGCAGTATTTT,CASSFQSLYGDTQYF
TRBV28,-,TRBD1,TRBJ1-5,TGTGCCAGCAGGTCCCCACAGGGGGCTTCGGGTCAGCCCCAGCATTTT,CASRSPQGASGQPQHF
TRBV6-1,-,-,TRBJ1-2,TGTGCCAGCAGTGAAGCGCGGGCTAACTATGGCTACACCTTC,CASSEARANYGYTF
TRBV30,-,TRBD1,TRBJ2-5,TGTGCCTGGAGCGTTAGGACAGGGGGTTCTGAGACCCAGTACTTC,CAWSVRTGGSETQYF
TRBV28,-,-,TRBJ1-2,TGTGCCAGCAGTTCGCGGCGATTATTTGAAGGCTACACCTTC,CASSSRRLFEGYTF